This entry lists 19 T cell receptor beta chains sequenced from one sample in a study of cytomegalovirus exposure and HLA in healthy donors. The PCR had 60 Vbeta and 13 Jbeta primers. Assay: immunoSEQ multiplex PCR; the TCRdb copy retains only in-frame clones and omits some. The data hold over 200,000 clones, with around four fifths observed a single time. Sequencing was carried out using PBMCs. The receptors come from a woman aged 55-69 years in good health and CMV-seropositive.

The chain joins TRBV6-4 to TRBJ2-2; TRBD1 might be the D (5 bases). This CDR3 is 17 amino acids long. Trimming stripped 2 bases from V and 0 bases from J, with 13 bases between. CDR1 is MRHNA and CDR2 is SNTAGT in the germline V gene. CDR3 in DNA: TGTGCCAGCAGTGACGGTTTGGGGCTGGCGAACACCGGGGAGCTGTTTTTT. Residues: CASSDGLGLANTGELFF.

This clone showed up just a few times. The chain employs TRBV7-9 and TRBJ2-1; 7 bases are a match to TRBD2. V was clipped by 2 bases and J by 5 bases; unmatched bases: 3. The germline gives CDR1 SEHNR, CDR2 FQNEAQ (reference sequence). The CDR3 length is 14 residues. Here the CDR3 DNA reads TGTGCCAGCAGCTTAACGGCGGGGGACAATGAGCAGTTCTTC. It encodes CASSLTAGDNEQFF.

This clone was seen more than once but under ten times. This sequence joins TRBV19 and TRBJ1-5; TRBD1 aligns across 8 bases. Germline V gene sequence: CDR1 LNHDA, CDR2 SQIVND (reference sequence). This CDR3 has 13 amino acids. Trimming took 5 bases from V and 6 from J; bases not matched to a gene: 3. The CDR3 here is CASSSGGLQPQHF. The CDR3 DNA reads TGTGCCAGTAGTTCAGGGGGCCTTCAGCCCCAGCATTTT.

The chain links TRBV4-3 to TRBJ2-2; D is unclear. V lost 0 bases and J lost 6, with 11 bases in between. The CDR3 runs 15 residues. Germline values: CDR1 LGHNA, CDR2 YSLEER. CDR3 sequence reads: CASSQDGEVPGELFF. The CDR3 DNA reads TGCGCCAGCAGCCAAGACGGTGAGGTTCCCGGGGAGCTGTTTTTT.

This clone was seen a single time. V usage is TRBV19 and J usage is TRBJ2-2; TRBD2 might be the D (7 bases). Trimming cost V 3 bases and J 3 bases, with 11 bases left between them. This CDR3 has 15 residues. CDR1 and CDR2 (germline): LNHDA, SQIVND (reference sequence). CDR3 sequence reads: CASSMRGGDTGELFF. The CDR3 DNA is TGTGCCAGTAGTATGCGAGGGGGGGACACCGGGGAGCTGTTTTTT.

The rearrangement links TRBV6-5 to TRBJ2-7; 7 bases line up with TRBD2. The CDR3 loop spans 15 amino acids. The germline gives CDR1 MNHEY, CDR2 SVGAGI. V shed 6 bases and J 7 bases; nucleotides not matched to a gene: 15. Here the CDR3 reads CASSDSGTSSREQYF. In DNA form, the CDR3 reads TGTGCCAGCAGCGACAGCGGGACCTCCTCGAGGGAGCAGTACTTC.

This CDR3 reads CASSTGLSAETQYF. In DNA form, the CDR3 reads TGTGCCAGCTCGACGGGACTGTCCGCCGAGACCCAGTACTTC. J is TRBJ2-5 and V is TRBV18, with a possible D match to TRBD2 (6 bases). Germline V lookup: CDR1 KGHSH, CDR2 LQKENI. The CDR3 runs 14 residues. Trimming pared 6 bases from V and 5 bases from J, leaving 16 bases between.

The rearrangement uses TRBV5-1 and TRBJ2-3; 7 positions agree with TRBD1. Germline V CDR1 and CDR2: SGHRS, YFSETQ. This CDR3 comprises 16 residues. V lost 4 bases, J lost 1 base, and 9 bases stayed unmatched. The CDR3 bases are TGCGCCAGCAGCGAGACAGGGTTACGAGGCACAGATACGCAGTATTTT. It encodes CASSETGLRGTDTQYF.

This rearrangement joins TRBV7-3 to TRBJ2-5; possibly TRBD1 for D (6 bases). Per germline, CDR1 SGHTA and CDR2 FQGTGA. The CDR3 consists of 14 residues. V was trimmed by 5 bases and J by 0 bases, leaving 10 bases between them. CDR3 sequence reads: CASSATGYQETQYF. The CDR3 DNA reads TGTGCCAGCAGCGCAACAGGGTACCAAGAGACCCAGTACTTC.

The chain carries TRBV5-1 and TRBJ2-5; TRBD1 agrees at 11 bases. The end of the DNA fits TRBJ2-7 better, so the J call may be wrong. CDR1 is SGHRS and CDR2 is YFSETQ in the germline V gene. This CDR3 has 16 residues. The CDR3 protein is CASSLGQDRGLYEQYF. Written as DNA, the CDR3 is TGCGCCAGCAGCTTGGGCCAGGACAGGGGGCTGTACGAGCAGTACTTC.

This chain's CDR3 is CSVGHKPGLAGVYHEQYF. CDR3 DNA: TGCAGCGTCGGACACAAACCGGGACTAGCGGGAGTCTACCACGAGCAGTACTTC. The chain is built from TRBV29-1 and TRBJ2-5, with 14 bases matching TRBD2. The tail of the sequence fits TRBJ2-7 better, so the J call may be wrong. The CDR3 has 18 residues. CDR1 is SQVTM, CDR2 ANQGSEA, per germline.

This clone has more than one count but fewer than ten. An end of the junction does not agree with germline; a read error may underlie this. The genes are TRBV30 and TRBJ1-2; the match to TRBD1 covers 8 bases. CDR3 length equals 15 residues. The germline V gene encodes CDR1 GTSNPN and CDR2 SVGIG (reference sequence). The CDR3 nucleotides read TGTGCCTGGATGAGACCGGCAGGGGGCTTTTATGGCTACACTTTC. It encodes CAWMRPAGGFYGYTF.

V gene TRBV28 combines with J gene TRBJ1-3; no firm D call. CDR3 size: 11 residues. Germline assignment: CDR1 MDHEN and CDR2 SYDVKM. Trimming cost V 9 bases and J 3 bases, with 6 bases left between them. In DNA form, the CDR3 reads TGTGCCAGTTCTTTTGGAAACACCATATATTTT. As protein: CASSFGNTIYF. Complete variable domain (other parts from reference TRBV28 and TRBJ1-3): DVKVTQSSRYLVKRTGEKVFLECVQDMDHENMFWYRQDPGLGLRLIYFSYDVKMKEKGDIPEGYSVSREKKERFSLILESASTNQTSMYLCASSFGNTIYFGEGSWLTVV.

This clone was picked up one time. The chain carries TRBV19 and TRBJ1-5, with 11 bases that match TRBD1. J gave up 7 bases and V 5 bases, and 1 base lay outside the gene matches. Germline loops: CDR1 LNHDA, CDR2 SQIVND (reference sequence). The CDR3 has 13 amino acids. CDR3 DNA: TGTGCCAGTAGTGGACAGGGGGCGCAGCCCCAGCATTTT. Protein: CASSGQGAQPQHF.

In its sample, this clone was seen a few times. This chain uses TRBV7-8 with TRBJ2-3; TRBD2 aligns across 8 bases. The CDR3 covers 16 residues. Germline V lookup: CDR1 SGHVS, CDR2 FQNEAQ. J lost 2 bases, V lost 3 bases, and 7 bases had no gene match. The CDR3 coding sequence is TGTGCCAGCAGCTTCTCTAGCGGGTTATCCACAGATACGCAGTATTTT. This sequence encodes CASSFSSGLSTDTQYF.

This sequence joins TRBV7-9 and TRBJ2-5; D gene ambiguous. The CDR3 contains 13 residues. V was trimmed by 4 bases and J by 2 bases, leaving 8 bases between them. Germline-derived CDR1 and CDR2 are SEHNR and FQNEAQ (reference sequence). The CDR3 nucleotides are TGTGCCAGCAGCTCCCGAGCTCAAGAGACCCAGTACTTC. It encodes CASSSRAQETQYF.

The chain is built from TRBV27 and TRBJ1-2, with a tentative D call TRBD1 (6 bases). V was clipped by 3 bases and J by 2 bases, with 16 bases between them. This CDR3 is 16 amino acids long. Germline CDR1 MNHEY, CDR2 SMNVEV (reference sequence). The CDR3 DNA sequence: TGTGCCAGCAGTTTGGGCCCACAGGGAAACAACTATGGCTACACCTTC. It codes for CASSLGPQGNNYGYTF.

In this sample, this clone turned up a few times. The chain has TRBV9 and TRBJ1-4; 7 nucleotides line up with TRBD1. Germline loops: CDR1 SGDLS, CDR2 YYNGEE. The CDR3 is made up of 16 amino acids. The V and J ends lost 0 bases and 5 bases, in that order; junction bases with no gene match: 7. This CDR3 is CASSVGPGTANEKLFF. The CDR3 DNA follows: TGTGCCAGCAGCGTAGGTCCAGGGACAGCGAATGAAAAACTGTTTTTT.

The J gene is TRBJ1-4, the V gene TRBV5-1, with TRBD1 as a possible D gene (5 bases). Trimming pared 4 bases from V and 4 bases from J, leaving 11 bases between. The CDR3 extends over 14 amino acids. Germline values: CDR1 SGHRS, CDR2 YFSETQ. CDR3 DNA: TGCGCCAGCAGCCTGGGGGGGGATAATGAAAAACTGTTTTTT. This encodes CASSLGGDNEKLFF. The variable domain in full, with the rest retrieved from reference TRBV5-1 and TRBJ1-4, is KAGVTQTPRYLIKTRGQQVTLSCSPISGHRSVSWYQQTPGQGLQFLFEYFSETQRNKGNFPGRFSGRQFSNSRSEMNVSTLELGDSALYLCASSLGGDNEKLFFGSGTQLSVL.